One and the same sample provided the 20 T cell receptor beta chains below, sequenced in a study of blood T cell repertoires in COVID-19 (TCRdb year 2020). The library was built by means of the immunoSEQ multiplex PCR assay. Sourced from immuneACCESS, this table was stored by TCRdb with only in-frame sequences that have V and J called. A share of the clones is absent; for the studies checked, an unresolved V gene accounts for under half, and the remainder has no known explanation. Across this sample there are approximately 51,000 clones, with about 86% seen only once. In total, the top ten clones hold less than 6.5% of the sample. The sample comprised peripheral blood. Receptors originate from a middle-aged man with active COVID-19.

The V gene is TRBV5-1, the J gene TRBJ2-2; possibly TRBD2 for D (6 bases). Germline values: CDR1 SGHRS, CDR2 YFSETQ. The CDR3 sequence is 15 residues long. Trimming stripped 7 bases from V and 6 bases from J, with 19 bases between. In nucleotides, the CDR3 is TGCGCCAGCTCACCCGAGACTAGGAGGGCCGGGGAGCTGTTTTTT. It specifies CASSPETRRAGELFF.

The V call is TRBV7-6, the J call TRBJ2-1; 13 bases align to TRBD2. This CDR3 has 18 residues. The trim removed 5 bases at V and 8 bases at J, leaving 15 bases unmatched. The germline V gene encodes CDR1 SGHVS and CDR2 FNYEAQ. The CDR3 loop reads CASSGPAKGLAGIDEQFF. For the CDR3, the DNA is TGTGCCAGCAGCGGCCCAGCTAAGGGACTAGCGGGAATCGATGAGCAGTTCTTC.

This chain joins TRBV7-3 and TRBJ2-6, with D perhaps TRBD2 (5 bases). Between the trimmed V and J ends, which lost 8 bases and 0 bases, there was a span of 17 bases. The CDR3 has 17 amino acids. The germline V gene encodes CDR1 SGHTA and CDR2 FQGTGA. CDR3 protein: CASSPSGGNSGANVLTF. DNA for the CDR3: TGTGCCAGCTCCCCCAGCGGCGGCAACTCTGGGGCCAACGTCCTGACTTTC.

The chain has TRBV7-9 and TRBJ1-1; TRBD1 aligns across 8 bases. The CDR3 consists of 17 residues. The germline CDR1 and CDR2 sequences are SEHNR and FQNEAQ (reference sequence). Germline trimming cut 4 bases from V and 1 base from J; bases unmatched to any gene: 11. The chain's CDR3 is CASSSGQGLGWNTEAFF. In DNA, the CDR3 is TGTGCCAGCAGCTCCGGACAGGGCCTGGGGTGGAACACTGAAGCTTTCTTT.

The chain employs TRBV7-3 and TRBJ2-7; TRBD2 matches 7 bases. Germline V gene lookup returns CDR1 SGHTA and CDR2 FQGTGA. The trim removed 6 bases at V and 7 bases at J, leaving 9 bases unmatched. This CDR3 spans 13 amino acids. This CDR3 reads CASSPDPGREQYF. The CDR3 DNA reads as TGTGCCAGCAGTCCGGACCCCGGGAGGGAGCAGTACTTC.

The chain links TRBV30 to TRBJ1-5; a weak D match, TRBD1 (6 bases). V was trimmed by 3 bases and J by 7 bases, leaving 13 bases between them. In germline, CDR1 is GTSNPN, CDR2 SVGIG (reference sequence). This CDR3 contains 13 residues. The CDR3 bases are TGTGCCTGGAGCCAACAGGGTTGGCAGCCCCAGCATTTT. Its translation is CAWSQQGWQPQHF.

The J gene is TRBJ2-7, the V gene TRBV6-5; 7 bases line up with TRBD1. Germline lookup yields CDR1 MNHEY and CDR2 SVGAGI. CDR3 size: 15 residues. V trimming: 5 bases; J trimming: 4 bases; junction bases outside the gene matches: 11. This chain's CDR3 is CASSRDRVSGYEQYF. The CDR3, as DNA: TGTGCCAGCAGTCGCGACAGGGTCTCTGGATACGAGCAGTACTTC.

V usage is TRBV6-5 and J usage is TRBJ2-1, with D perhaps TRBD1 (5 bases). Trimming shortened V by 6 bases and J by 8 bases, and 14 bases separated the two germline ends. This CDR3 is 13 amino acids long. CDR1 is MNHEY, CDR2 SVGAGI, per germline. The CDR3 region has the DNA TGTGCCAGCAGGACAGATTTTGGGTATGAGCAGTTCTTC. Protein sequence: CASRTDFGYEQFF.

The CDR3 nucleotides are TGTGCCAGCAGCTTCGGGACTAGCGGCTTCTACAATGAGCAGTTCTTC. Translated, it gives CASSFGTSGFYNEQFF. This chain uses TRBV7-9 with TRBJ2-1; 11 nucleotides agree with TRBD2. Looked up from germline, CDR1 is SEHNR and CDR2 is FQNEAQ (reference sequence). V lost 3 bases and J lost 3; bases outside the gene matches: 4. This CDR3 is built from 16 residues.

The V call is TRBV7-2, the J call TRBJ2-3; D perhaps matches TRBD1 (6 bases). Deletions cut 0 bases from V and 2 bases from J, with 15 bases between. CDR3 size: 17 residues. The germline V gene encodes CDR1 SGHTA and CDR2 FQGNSA. The CDR3 loop is CASSLAAVNRATDTQYF. CDR3 coding DNA: TGTGCCAGCAGCTTAGCGGCCGTTAACAGGGCCACAGATACGCAGTATTTT. The full variable domain, in which reference TRBV7-2 and TRBJ2-3 provide the parts outside the CDR3, is GAGVSQSPSNKVTEKGKDVELRCDPISGHTALYWYRQSLGQGLEFLIYFQGNSAPDKSGLPSDRFSAERTGGSVSTLTIQRTQQEDSAVYLCASSLAAVNRATDTQYFGPGTRLTVL.

This rearrangement joins TRBV28 to TRBJ1-2, with D perhaps matching TRBD1 (6 bases). The CDR3 consists of 16 residues. The germline V and J ends were trimmed by 2 bases and 4 bases, with 17 bases remaining between them. Germline loops: CDR1 MDHEN, CDR2 SYDVKM. CDR3 in amino acids: CASSLQGAGVVYGYTF. In DNA form, the CDR3 reads TGTGCCAGCAGTTTACAAGGGGCAGGGGTGGTCTATGGCTACACCTTC.

The genes are TRBV12-3 or TRBV12-4 and TRBJ1-4, with D possibly being TRBD1 (5 bases). Trimming left V 6 bases short and J 6 bases short, with 11 bases between. The CDR3 is 13 amino acids. The CDR3 DNA reads as TGTGCCAGCAGCCATGCGACAGATGAAAAACTGTTTTTT. Its protein product is CASSHATDEKLFF.

The chain has TRBV27 and TRBJ2-7, with 12 positions matching TRBD1. Trimming at V came to 2 bases and at J to 7 bases, leaving 9 bases not matched to a gene. The CDR3 has 16 residues. Germline V lookup: CDR1 MNHEY, CDR2 SMNVEV (reference sequence). CDR3 in amino acids: CASSLRAGQGAVEQYF. In DNA form, the CDR3 reads TGTGCCAGCAGTTTAAGGGCGGGACAGGGGGCGGTAGAGCAGTACTTC.

This sequence joins TRBV10-3 and TRBJ2-5; 9 nucleotides align to TRBD2. CDR1 and CDR2 (germline): ENHRY, SYGVKD. With 4 bases clipped from V and 5 bases from J, the junction kept 11 bases outside the gene matches. CDR3 length: 16 amino acids. CDR3 region: CAISGAEAGGGETQYF. The CDR3 DNA reads as TGTGCCATCAGTGGTGCCGAAGCGGGAGGAGGTGAGACCCAGTACTTC.

This chain connects TRBV9 to TRBJ1-2, with TRBD1 identical over 8 bases. In germline, CDR1 is SGDLS, CDR2 YYNGEE. The trim removed 4 bases at V and 2 bases at J, leaving 7 bases unmatched. The CDR3 consists of 15 residues. CDR3 sequence (DNA): TGTGCCAGCAGCCCACGACAGGGGCCAAACTATGGCTACACCTTC. Protein product: CASSPRQGPNYGYTF.

V and J are TRBV7-8 and TRBJ2-1; 10 bases are shared with TRBD2. This CDR3 spans 14 amino acids. CDR1 SGHVS and CDR2 FQNEAQ come from the germline V gene. With V trimmed by 5 bases and J by 6 bases, 4 bases remained unmatched. Here the CDR3 DNA reads TGTGCCAGCAGCGCTACTAGCGGGATCAATGAGCAGTTCTTC. Protein sequence: CASSATSGINEQFF.

In its sample, this clone ranks as medium-sized. This chain links TRBV29-1 with TRBJ1-2; 8 bases match TRBD1. There are 13 residues in the CDR3. Unmatched junction bases numbered 7, after V lost 4 bases and J lost 6 bases. Germline V gene data show CDR1 as SQVTM and CDR2 as ANQGSEA. This chain's CDR3 is CSVVKDRVDGYTF. The CDR3, as DNA: TGCAGCGTTGTTAAGGACAGGGTTGATGGCTACACCTTC. The whole variable domain, filled in from reference TRBV29-1 and TRBJ1-2, reads SAVISQKPSRDICQRGTSLTIQCQVDSQVTMMFWYRQQPGQSLTLIATANQGSEATYESGFVIDKFPISRPNLTFSTLTVSNMSPEDSSIYLCSVVKDRVDGYTFGSGTRLTVV.

This sequence joins TRBV7-9 and TRBJ2-3, with 9 bases aligning to TRBD1. The V segment lost 8 bases and the J segment 0 bases; nucleotides outside the gene matches: 3. This CDR3 spans 14 amino acids. CDR1 is SEHNR, CDR2 FQNEAQ, per germline (reference sequence). The CDR3 spells CASVGTGSTDTQYF. The CDR3 bases are TGTGCCAGCGTCGGGACAGGGAGCACAGATACGCAGTATTTT.

This sequence joins TRBV11-2 and TRBJ1-6; D remains ambiguous. Germline CDR1 is SGHAT and CDR2 is FQNNGV. This CDR3 comprises 14 residues. V lost 5 bases to trimming and J lost 10 bases, with 15 bases between them. CDR3 DNA: TGTGCCAGCAGCCCATGGGAAACGGGGTCACCCCTCCACTTT. Translation gives CASSPWETGSPLHF.

J is TRBJ2-2 and V is TRBV6-5; 7 bases fit TRBD2. The CDR3 has 15 amino acids. Per the germline V gene, CDR1 is MNHEY and CDR2 is SVGAGI. The junction had 6 bases not matched to a gene; V was cut back by 5 bases and J by 3 bases. Here the CDR3 DNA reads TGTGCCAGCAGTCTGACCGCGGGGGACACCGGGGAGCTGTTTTTT. Residues: CASSLTAGDTGELFF.